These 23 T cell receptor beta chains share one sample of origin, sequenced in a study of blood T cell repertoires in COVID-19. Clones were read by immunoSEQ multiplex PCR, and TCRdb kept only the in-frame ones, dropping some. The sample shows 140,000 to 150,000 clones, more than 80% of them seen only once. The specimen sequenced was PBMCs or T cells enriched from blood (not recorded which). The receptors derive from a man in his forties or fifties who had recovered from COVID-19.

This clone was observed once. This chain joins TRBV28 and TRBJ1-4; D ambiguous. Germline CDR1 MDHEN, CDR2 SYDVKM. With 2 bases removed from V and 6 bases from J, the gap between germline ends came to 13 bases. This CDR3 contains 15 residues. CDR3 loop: CASSLNTFLDEKLFF. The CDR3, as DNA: TGTGCCAGCAGTTTAAACACCTTCTTGGATGAAAAACTGTTTTTT.

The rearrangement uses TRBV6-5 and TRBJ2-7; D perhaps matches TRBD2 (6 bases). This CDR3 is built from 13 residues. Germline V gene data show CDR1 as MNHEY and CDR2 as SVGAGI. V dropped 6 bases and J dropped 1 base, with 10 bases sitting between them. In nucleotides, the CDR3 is TGTGCCAGCAGGCACCGGGGGTCCTACGAGCAGTACGTC. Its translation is CASRHRGSYEQYV.

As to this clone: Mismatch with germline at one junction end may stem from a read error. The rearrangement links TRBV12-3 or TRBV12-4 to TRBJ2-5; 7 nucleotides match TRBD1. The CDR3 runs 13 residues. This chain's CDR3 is CASSLAGQRAVNF. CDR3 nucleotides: TGTGCCAGCAGTTTAGCGGGACAGAGGGCAGTAAACTTC.

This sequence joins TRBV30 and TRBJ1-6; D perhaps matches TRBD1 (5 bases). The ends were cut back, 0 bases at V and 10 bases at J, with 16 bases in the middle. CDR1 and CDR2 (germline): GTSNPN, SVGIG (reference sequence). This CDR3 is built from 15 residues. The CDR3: CAWSVLGRGNSPLHF. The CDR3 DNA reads TGTGCCTGGAGTGTACTGGGAAGGGGAAACTCACCCCTCCACTTT.

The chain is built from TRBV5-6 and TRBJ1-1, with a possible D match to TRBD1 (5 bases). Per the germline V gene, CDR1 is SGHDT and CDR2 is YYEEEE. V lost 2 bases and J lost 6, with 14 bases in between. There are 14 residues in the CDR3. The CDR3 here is CASSLWGLRAEAFF. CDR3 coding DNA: TGTGCCAGCAGCTTATGGGGACTTCGCGCTGAAGCTTTCTTT.

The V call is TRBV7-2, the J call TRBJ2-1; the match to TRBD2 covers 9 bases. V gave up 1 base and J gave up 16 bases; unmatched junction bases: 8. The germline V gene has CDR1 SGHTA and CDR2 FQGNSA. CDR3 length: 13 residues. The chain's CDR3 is CASSLGRREGQFF. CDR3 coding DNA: TGTGCCAGCAGCTTAGGTCGGCGGGAGGGCCAATTCTTC.

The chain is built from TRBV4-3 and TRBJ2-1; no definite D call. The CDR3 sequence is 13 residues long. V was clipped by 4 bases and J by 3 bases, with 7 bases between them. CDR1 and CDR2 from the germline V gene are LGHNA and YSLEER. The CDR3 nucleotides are TGCGCCAGCAGCCTAGCCCTCTACAATGAGCAGTTCTTC. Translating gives CASSLALYNEQFF.

The CDR3 sequence: CSSYQETQYF. In DNA, the CDR3 is TGCAGCTCGTACCAAGAGACCCAGTACTTC. The V call is TRBV29-1, the J call TRBJ2-5; D ambiguous. This CDR3 spans 10 amino acids. Germline assignment: CDR1 SQVTM and CDR2 ANQGSEA. The V end lost 8 bases, the J end lost 0 bases, and 4 bases lay between the germline ends.

The CDR3 protein is CASRQQGAGSPLHF. The CDR3 nucleotides read TGTGCCAGCAGACAACAGGGGGCGGGTTCACCCCTCCACTTT. V and J are TRBV28 and TRBJ1-6, with 9 bases that match TRBD1. V lost 6 bases to trimming and J lost 9 bases; unmatched junction nucleotides: 6. Looked up from germline, CDR1 is MDHEN and CDR2 is SYDVKM. The CDR3 sequence is 14 residues long.

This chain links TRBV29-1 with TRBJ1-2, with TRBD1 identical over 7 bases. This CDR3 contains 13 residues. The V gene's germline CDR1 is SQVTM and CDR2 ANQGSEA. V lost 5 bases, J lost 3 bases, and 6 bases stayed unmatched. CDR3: CSVKIQGDYGYTF. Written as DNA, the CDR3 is TGCAGCGTTAAAATCCAGGGGGACTATGGCTACACCTTC.

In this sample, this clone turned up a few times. For the CDR3, the DNA is TGTGCCAGCCACGGTGACTCGAACTATGGCTACACCTTC. Protein sequence: CASHGDSNYGYTF. This chain joins TRBV18 and TRBJ1-2, with unresolved D. The CDR3 sequence is 13 residues long. Germline V lookup: CDR1 KGHSH, CDR2 LQKENI. Trimming shortened V by 8 bases and J by 2 bases, and 12 bases separated the two germline ends.

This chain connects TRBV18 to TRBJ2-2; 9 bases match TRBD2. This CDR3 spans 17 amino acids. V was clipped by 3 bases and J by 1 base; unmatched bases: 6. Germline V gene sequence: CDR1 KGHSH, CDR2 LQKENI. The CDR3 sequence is CASSPLLAGRNTGELFF. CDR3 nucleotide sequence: TGTGCCAGCTCACCCTTACTAGCGGGCCGGAACACCGGGGAGCTGTTTTTT.

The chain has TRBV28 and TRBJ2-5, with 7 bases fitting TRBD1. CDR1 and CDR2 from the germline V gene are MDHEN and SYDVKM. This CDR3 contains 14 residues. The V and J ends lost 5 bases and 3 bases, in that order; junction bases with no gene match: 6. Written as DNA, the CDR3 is TGTGCCAGCAGTACCTACAGGGGTAAAGAGACCCAGTACTTC. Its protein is CASSTYRGKETQYF. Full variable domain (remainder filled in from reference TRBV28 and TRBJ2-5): DVKVTQSSRYLVKRTGEKVFLECVQDMDHENMFWYRQDPGLGLRLIYFSYDVKMKEKGDIPEGYSVSREKKERFSLILESASTNQTSMYLCASSTYRGKETQYFGPGTRLLVL.

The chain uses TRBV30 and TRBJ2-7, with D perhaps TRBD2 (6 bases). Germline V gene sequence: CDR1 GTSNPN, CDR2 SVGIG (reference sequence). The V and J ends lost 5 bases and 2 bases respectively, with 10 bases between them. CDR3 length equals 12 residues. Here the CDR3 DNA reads TGTGCCTGGGCACGCGGGGCCTACGAGCAGTACTTC. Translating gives CAWARGAYEQYF.

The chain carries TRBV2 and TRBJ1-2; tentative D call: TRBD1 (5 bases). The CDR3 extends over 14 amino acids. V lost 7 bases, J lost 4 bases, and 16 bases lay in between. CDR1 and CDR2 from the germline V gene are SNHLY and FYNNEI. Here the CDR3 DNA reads TGTGCCAGCACCCAAAGGGGCCTCCCCTATGGCTACACCTTC. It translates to CASTQRGLPYGYTF. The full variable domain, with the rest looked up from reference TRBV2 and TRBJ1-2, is EPEVTQTPSHQVTQMGQEVILRCVPISNHLYFYWYRQILGQKVEFLVSFYNNEISEKSEIFDDQFSVERPDGSNFTLKIRSTKLEDSAMYFCASTQRGLPYGYTFGSGTRLTVV.

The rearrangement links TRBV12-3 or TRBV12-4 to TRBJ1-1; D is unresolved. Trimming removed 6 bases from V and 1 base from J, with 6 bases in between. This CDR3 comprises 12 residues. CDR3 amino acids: CASRTRNTEAFF. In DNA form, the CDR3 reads TGTGCCAGCAGAACAAGGAACACTGAAGCTTTCTTT.

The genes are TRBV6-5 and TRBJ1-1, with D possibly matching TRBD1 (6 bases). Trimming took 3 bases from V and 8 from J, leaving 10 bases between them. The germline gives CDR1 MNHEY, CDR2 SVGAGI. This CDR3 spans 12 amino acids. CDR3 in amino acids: CASSYGGREAFF. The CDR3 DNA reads TGTGCCAGCAGTTATGGGGGCCGAGAAGCTTTCTTT.

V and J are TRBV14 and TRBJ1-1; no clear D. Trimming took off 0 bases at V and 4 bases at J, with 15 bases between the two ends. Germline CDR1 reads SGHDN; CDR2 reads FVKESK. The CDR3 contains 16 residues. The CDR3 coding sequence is TGTGCCAGCAGCCAAGATCATGGGGAGGTAATCACTGAAGCTTTCTTT. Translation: CASSQDHGEVITEAFF.

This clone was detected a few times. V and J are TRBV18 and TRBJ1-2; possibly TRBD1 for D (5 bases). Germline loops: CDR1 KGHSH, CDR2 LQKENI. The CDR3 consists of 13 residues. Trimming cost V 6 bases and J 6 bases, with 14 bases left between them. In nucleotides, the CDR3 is TGTGCCAGCTCCCCAGCGATCAGGGATGGCTACACCTTC. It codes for CASSPAIRDGYTF. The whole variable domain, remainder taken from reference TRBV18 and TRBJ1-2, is NAGVMQNPRHLVRRRGQEARLRCSPMKGHSHVYWYRQLPEEGLKFMVYLQKENIIDESGMPKERFSAEFPKEGPSILRIQQVVRGDSAAYFCASSPAIRDGYTFGSGTRLTVV.

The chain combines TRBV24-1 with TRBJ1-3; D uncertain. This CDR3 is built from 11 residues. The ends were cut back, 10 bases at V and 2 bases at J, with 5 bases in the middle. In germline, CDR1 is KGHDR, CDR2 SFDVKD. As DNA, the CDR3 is TGTGCCACGGCCGCTGGAAACACCATATATTTT. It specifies CATAAGNTIYF.

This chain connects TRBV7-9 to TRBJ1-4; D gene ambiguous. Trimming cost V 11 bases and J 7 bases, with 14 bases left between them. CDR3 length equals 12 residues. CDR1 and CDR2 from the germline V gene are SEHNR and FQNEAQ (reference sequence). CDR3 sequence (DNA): TGTGCCGGCGAAGTGACGGGTGAAAAACTGTTTTTT. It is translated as CAGEVTGEKLFF.

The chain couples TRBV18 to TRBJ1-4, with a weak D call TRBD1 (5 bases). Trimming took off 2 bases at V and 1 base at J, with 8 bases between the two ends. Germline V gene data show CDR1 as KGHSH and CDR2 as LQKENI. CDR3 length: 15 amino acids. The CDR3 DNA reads TGTGCCAGCTCACCATCGGGGGGAACTAATGAAAAACTGTTTTTT. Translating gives CASSPSGGTNEKLFF.

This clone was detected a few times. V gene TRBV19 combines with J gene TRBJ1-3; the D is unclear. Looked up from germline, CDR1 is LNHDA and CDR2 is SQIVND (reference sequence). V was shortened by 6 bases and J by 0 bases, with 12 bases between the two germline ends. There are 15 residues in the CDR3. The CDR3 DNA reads TGTGCCAGTAGCGATCAACAGTTCTCTGGAAACACCATATATTTT. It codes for CASSDQQFSGNTIYF.